A single sample is the source of the 3 T cell receptor beta chains below, sequenced in a study of T cell clonality in common variable immunodeficiency (dated by TCRdb to between 2015 and 2017). The library was obtained by the immunoSEQ multiplex PCR assay. TCRdb took this table from immuneACCESS and kept in-frame rearrangements with V and J called. Such tables lack part of the clones; where checked against another copy, unresolved V genes explain under half of the gap, and the rest is unexplained. In this sample, about 42,000 clones appear, none counted once only. Clones ranked in the top ten supply over 1.2% of the sample. The sequencing sample was made of peripheral blood mononuclear cells. The receptors were sampled from a person aged 18 to 70 in good health.

This clone has ten or more counts. The CDR3 extends 3 residues past the end of the read, so its final part is completed from the germline J gene. This rearrangement joins TRBV19 to TRBJ2-2; 8 bases fit TRBD1. CDR1 and CDR2 from the germline V gene are LNHDA and SQIVND (reference sequence). This CDR3 has 14 residues. J lost 5 bases, V lost 4 bases, and 3 bases had no gene match. The sequenced part of the CDR3 DNA is TGTGCCAGTAGTAAGACAGGGGTAACCGGGGAG. Translation gives CASSKTGVTGE. The full CDR3 is CASSKTGVTGELFF.

This clone was counted many times. The DNA ends 3 residues before the CDR3 does, and the rest of the CDR3 is filled in from the germline J gene. The J gene is TRBJ2-1, the V gene TRBV9, with D maybe TRBD1 (6 bases). V dropped 6 bases and J dropped 9 bases, with 13 bases sitting between them. This CDR3 contains 12 residues. The germline V gene encodes CDR1 SGDLS and CDR2 YYNGEE. The sequenced part of the CDR3 DNA is TGTGCCAGCAACCTCCAGGGGAGTGAG. Its protein is CASNLQGSE. The full CDR3 is CASNLQGSEQFF.

This clone was observed many times. Incomplete CDR3 DNA: TGTGCCAGCAGTTTAGCAGGGAATCAGCCC. Its protein is CASSLAGNQP. The full CDR3 reads CASSLAGNQPQHF. The J gene is TRBJ1-5, the V gene TRBV12-3 or TRBV12-4; D unclear. Read data end 3 residues before the CDR3 end; the end is taken from the germline J gene. This CDR3 contains 13 residues. V dropped 0 bases and J dropped 4 bases, with 4 bases sitting between them.